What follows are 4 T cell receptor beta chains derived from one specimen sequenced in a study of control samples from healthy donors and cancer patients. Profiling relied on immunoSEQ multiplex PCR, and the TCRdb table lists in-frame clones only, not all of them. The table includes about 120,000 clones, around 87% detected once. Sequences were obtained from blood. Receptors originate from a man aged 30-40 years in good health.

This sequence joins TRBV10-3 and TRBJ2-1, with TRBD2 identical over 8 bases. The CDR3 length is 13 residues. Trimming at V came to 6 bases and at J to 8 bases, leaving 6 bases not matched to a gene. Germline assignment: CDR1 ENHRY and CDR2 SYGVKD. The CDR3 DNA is TGTGCCATCAGGGTCGGGGGGGGCCATGAGCAGTTCTTC. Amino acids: CAIRVGGGHEQFF.

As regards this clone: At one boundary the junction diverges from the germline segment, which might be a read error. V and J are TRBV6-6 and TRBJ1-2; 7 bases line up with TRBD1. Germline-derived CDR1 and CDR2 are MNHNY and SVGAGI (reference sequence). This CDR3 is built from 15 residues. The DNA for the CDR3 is TGTGCCAGCAGTTACTCCGGGAGAGGACCGCGGGACAGTCTTTTC. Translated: CASSYSGRGPRDSLF.

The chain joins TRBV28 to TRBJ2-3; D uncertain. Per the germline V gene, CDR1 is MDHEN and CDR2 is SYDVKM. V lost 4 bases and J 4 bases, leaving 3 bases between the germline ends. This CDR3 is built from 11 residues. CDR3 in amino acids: CASSSPDTQYF. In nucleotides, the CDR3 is TGTGCCAGCAGTTCGCCAGATACGCAGTATTTT.

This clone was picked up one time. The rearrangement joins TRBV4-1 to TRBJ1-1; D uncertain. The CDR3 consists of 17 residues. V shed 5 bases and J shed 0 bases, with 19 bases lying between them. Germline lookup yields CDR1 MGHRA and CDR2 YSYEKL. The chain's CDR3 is CASSDRAQAFMNTEAFF. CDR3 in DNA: TGCGCCAGCAGCGACCGGGCCCAGGCCTTTATGAACACTGAAGCTTTCTTT.